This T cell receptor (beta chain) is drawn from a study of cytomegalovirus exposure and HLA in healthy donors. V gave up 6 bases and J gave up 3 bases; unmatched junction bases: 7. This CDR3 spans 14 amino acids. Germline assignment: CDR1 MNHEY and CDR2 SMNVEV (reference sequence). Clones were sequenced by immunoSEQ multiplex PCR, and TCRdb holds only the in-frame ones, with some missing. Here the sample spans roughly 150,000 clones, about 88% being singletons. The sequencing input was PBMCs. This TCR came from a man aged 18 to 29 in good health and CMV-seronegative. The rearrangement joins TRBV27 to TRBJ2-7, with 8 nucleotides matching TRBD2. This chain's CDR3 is CASSLAGHFYEQYF. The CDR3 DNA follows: TGTGCCAGCAGCCTAGCGGGCCATTTCTACGAGCAGTACTTC.